The text below deals with one T cell receptor beta chain. Antigen: not known. This sample is drawn from a study of identical twins. Notes on the study in general: Excess twin sharing in beta out-of-frame sequences was weaker. Findings depended on cross-sectional statistics rather than tracking the same donors.

Template switching supplied a universal primer site; unique molecular identifiers were carried on the cDNA. A single record per CDR3 protein comes from TCRdb applying MiXCR to the 5' RACE reads. There are roughly 690,000 distinct CDR3 sequences in the sample; 5.5% to 6.5% occur only once, and about 2% lies in the top ten. Trimming took off 2 bases at V and 1 base at J, with 17 bases between the two ends. This CDR3 has 17 residues. The germline V gene encodes CDR1 DFQATT and CDR2 SNEGSKA (reference sequence). The receptor was isolated from a man aged 18 to 30 in good health. The material sequenced was naive T cells sorted from blood. This chain joins TRBV20-1 and TRBJ2-2; D possibly uses TRBD1 or TRBD2 (5 bases each). CDR3 nucleotides: TGCAGTGCTAGATCACCCGCTGGGACGGTGAACACCGGGGAGCTGTTTTTT. This encodes CSARSPAGTVNTGELFF.